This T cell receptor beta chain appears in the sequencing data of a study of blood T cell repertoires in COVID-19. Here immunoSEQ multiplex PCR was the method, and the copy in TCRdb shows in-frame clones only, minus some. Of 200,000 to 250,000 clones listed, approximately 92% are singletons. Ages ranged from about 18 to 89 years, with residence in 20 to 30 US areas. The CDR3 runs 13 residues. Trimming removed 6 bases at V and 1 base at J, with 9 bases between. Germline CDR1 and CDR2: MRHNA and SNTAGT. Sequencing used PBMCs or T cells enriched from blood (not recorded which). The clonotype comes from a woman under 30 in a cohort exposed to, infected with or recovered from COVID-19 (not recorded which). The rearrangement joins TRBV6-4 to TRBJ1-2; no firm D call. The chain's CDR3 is CASRAGNNYGYTF. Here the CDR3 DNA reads TGTGCCAGCAGGGCCGGGAATAACTATGGCTACACCTTC.